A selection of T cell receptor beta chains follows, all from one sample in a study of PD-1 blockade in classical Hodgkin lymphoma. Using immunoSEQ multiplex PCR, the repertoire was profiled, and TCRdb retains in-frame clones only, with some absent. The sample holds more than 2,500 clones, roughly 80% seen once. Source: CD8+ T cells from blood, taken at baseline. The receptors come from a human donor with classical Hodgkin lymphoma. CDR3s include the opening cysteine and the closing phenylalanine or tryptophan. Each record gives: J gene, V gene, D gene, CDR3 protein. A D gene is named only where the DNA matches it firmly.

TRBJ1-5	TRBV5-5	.	CASSLDWNQPQHF
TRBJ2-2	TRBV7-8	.	CASSLASGVNTGELFF
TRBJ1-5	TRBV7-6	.	CASSKHGGRGEQPQHF
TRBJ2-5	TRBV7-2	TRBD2	CASSLEAGGLETQYF
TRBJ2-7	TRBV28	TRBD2	CASSLETSGGPVEQYF
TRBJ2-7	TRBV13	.	CASSPGQPSSYEQYF
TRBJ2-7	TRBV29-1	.	CSVGGDSSYEQYF
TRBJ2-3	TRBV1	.	CTSSQVGGADTDTQYF
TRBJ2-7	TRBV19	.	CASSGARSYEQYF
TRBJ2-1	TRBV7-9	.	CASSLDRNEQFF
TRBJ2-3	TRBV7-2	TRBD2	CASSQGYGGGSSTDTQYF
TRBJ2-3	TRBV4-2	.	CASSQDLDSGLLDTQYF
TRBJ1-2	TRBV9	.	CASSPHGTDYGYTF
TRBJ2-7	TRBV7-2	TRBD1	CASSPRTGNYEQYF
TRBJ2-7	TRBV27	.	CASSSVDGAYEQYF
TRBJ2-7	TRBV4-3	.	CASSQDRDHSYEQYF
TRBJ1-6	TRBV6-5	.	CASSPGPSGSSPLHF
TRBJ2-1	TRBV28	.	CASSLDSNEQFF
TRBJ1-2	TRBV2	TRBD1	CASSEPIPGQGAIPYGYTF
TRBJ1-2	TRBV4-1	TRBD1	CASSLNPTGQGAKGYTF
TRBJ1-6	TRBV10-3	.	CAITSELNSPLHF
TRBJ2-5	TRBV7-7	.	CASSSGVGEETQYF
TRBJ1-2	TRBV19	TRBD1	CASRDRGDYGYTF